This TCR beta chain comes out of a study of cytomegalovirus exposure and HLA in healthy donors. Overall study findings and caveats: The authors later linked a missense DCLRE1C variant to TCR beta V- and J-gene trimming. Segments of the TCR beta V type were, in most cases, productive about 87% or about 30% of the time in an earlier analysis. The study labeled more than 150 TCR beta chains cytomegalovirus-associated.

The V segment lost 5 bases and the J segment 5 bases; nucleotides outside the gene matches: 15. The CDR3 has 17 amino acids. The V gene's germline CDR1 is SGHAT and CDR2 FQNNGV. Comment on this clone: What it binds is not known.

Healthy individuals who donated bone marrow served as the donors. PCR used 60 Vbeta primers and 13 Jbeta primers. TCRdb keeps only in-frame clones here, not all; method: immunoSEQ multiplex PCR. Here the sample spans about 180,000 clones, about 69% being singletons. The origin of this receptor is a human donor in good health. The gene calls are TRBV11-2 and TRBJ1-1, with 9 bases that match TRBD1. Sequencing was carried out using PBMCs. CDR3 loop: CASSAGTGYIKETEAFF. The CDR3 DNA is TGTGCCAGCAGCGCCGGGACAGGGTATATCAAGGAGACTGAAGCTTTCTTT.